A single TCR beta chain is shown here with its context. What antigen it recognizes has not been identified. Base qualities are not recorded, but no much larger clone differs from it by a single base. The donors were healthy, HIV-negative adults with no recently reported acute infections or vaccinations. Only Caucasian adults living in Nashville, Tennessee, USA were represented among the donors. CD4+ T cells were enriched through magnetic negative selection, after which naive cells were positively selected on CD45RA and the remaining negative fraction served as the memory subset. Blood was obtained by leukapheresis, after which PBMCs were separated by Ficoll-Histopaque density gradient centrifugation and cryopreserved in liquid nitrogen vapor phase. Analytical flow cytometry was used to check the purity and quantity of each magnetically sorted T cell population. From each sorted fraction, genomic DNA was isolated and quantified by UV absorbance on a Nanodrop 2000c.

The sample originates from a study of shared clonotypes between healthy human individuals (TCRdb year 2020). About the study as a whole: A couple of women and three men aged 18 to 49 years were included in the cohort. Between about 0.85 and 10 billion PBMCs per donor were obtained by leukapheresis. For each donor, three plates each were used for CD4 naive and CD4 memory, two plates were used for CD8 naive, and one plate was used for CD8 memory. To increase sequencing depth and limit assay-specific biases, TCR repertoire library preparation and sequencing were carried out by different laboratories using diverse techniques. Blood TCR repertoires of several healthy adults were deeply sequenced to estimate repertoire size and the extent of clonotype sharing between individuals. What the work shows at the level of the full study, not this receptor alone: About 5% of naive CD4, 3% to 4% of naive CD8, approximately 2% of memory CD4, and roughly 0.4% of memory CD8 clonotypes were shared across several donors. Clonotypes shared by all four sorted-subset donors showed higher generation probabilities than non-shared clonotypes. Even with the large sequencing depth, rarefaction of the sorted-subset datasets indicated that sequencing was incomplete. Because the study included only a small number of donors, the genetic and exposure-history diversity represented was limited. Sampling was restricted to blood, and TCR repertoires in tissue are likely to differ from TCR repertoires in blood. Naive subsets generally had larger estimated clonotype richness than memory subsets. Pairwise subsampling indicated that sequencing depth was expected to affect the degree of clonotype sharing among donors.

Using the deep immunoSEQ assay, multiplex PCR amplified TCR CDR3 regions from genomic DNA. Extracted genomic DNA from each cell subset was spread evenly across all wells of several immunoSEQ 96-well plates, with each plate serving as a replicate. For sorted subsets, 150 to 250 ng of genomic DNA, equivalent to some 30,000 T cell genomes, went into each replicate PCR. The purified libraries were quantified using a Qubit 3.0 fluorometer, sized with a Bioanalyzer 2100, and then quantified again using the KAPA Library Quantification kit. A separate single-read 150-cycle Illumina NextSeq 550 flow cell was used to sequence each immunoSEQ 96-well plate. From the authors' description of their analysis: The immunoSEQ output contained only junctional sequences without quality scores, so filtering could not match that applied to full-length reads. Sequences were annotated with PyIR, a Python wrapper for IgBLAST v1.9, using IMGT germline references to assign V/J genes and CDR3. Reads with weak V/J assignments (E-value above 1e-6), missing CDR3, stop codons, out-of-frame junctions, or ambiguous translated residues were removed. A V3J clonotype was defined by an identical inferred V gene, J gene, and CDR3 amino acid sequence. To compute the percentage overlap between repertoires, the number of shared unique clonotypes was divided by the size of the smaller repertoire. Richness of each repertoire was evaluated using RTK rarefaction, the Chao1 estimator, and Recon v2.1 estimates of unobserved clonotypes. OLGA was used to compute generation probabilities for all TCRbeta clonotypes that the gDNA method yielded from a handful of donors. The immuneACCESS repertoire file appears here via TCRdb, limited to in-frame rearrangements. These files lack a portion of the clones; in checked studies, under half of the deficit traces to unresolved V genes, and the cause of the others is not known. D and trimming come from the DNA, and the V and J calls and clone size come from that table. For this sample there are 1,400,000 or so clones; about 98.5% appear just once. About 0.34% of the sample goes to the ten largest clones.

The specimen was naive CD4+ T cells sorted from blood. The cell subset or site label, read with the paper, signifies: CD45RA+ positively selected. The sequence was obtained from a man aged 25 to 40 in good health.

The DNA is as follows: TGTGCCAGCAGAAGGCGGGAGGGATACAATGAGCAGTTCTTC. Translation gives CASRRREGYNEQFF. In this chain, TRBV27 is recombined with TRBJ2-1, and 9 bases in between align with TRBD2. The germline V gene encodes CDR1 MNHEY and CDR2 SMNVEV (reference sequence). V ends up 6 bases short and J 4 bases short, with an unmatched junction base count of 4. From cysteine to phenylalanine, the CDR3 is 14 amino acids long. Just CDR3 DNA is preserved here, 42 bases in frame from base 1.